This entry is about one T cell receptor (beta chain). The data derive from a study of OX40 agonist ivuxolimab in advanced cancers. In the study overall: Each patient was given ivuxolimab into a vein every 2 weeks, at 0.01 to 10 mg/kg. Partial responses were achieved by three patients: one hepatocellular carcinoma, two cutaneous melanoma.

The V end lost 5 bases, the J end lost 8 bases, and 15 bases lay between the germline ends. CDR3 length: 14 amino acids. Per the germline V gene, CDR1 is SEHNR and CDR2 is FQNEAQ (reference sequence). The table came from immunoSEQ multiplex PCR; TCRdb's copy has only in-frame clones and leaves some out. The sample lists some 77,000 clones; over 70% were seen once. This clonotype was sampled from an adult with an advanced solid tumor such as melanoma, head and neck, liver or kidney cancer. Sample: CD4+ or CD8+ T cells sorted from blood, taken in a trial of the OX40 agonist ivuxolimab. This sequence joins TRBV7-9 and TRBJ1-4; D is unresolved. CDR3 nucleotide sequence: TGTGCCAGCAGCAATGACGGGTTCGGAGAAAAACTGTTTTTT. Protein product: CASSNDGFGEKLFF.